This entry concerns a single T cell receptor beta chain. The protocol was immunoSEQ multiplex PCR, while the TCRdb copy is restricted to in-frame clones and leaves out a portion. The data contain over 2,000,000 clones, roughly 93% of them singletons. The sample comes from a study of shared clonotypes between healthy human individuals. The wider study: The study used three CD4 naive, three CD4 memory, two CD8 naive and one CD8 memory plate per donor.

Terminally differentiated effector memory CD45RA+ cells were left out of the naive CD8 fraction, which was CD45RO-negative and positively selected for CCR7. The CDR3 is 14 amino acids. V was cut by 4 bases and J by 5 bases, with 16 bases left in between. This TCR derives from a man in his late teens or twenties in good health. Some clones in this sample may be carry-over from other donors' samples. The sample comprised naive CD8+ T cells from PBMCs. J is TRBJ2-7 and V is TRBV5-3; the D is unclear. TRBV5-3 is sorted into the ORF group, with uncertain function. The CDR3: CARSRRTAWDEQYF. The CDR3 region has the DNA TGTGCCAGAAGCCGGCGGACCGCTTGGGACGAGCAGTACTTC.